Listed here is a single T cell receptor (beta chain). The target of this receptor is not known. Base qualities are missing; no much larger clone stands one base away. The time point label corresponds to: sample taken at primary tumor resection. Donors were 72 patients with early-stage, untreated non-small cell lung cancer from the lung TRACERx cohort. Whole RNA extracted from tumor and nontumor lung tissue, or from cryopreserved PBMC samples, was used for TCR sequencing without cell sorting. Only patients for whom sufficient RNA was available from at least two tumor regions were selected for TCR sequencing. Tumor and adjacent nontumor lung specimens were reviewed by a lung pathologist before selection. The record originates from a study of spatial heterogeneity in lung cancer (dated by TCRdb to about 2019). In terms of the full investigation: Beta-chain transcripts were consistently detected in greater numbers than alpha-chain transcripts, which likely reflects a higher abundance of beta-chain transcripts. Nonsynonymous mutation counts, determined by whole-exome sequencing of tumor tissue, were related to TCR repertoire features. In tumor regions, TCR transcript counts showed a strong correlation with a T cell transcriptional module score from matched bulk RNA-seq. In non-small cell lung cancer, the study made a quantitative comparison of TCR alpha and beta repertoires among multiple tumor regions, matched nontumor lung and blood. In the raw uncorrected reads, each unique combination of TCR and UMI appeared more than ten times on average. Both alpha and beta chains were TCR-sequenced in 200 or so tumor regions, about 69 matched nontumor lung samples and around 54 PBMC samples obtained at surgery. The full study reports these points: Counts of ubiquitous and regional expanded TCRs correlated with counts of ubiquitous and regional nonsynonymous mutations, respectively. Confirming at a functional level the hypothesis that regional TCRs recognize regional mutations was considered to require additional single-cell paired TCR alpha and beta sequencing. TCR-seq was estimated to cover only around 7.2% of tumor T cells for alpha chains and about 13% for beta chains. The tumor nonsynonymous mutation count correlated with the number of expanded intratumoral alpha and beta TCRs.

Cut back by 5 bases and 6 bases, the V and J ends lie 18 bases apart. The CDR3 measures 15 amino acids from cysteine to phenylalanine. Only the CDR3 region is kept as DNA, spanning 45 bases read in frame from base 1. CDR1 and CDR2 are read off the germline V gene (reference sequence) as SEHNR and FQNEAQ. Libraries were constructed by 5' RACE. Sequencing was performed on a NextSeq 500. The TCR library protocol attached a unique molecular identifier to each TCR cDNA molecule to allow correction of PCR and sequencing errors. On the authors' methods: Decombinator tools were used for TCR identification, UMI-based error correction and CDR3 extraction. Expanded TCRs were defined as those above a frequency of 2 per 1,000, corresponding to the top 1% of the tumor frequency distribution. Expanded tumor TCRs were classed as regional if statistically deemed absent (corrected P<0.05) from at least one tumor region, otherwise ubiquitous. Renyi diversity was calculated using the R vegan package after each repertoire was subsampled 100 times to 5,000 TCRs. CDR3 similarity networks were constructed using string-kernel similarity of amino acid triplets, with links drawn between CDR3s whose pairwise similarity was above 0.82. TCRdb cleaned the public reads at Q25 with fastp, built clones with MiXCR and kept in-frame beta chains. All rows with the same CDR3 protein become a single entry with the most common DNA and genes. In this record, the V and J calls reflect TCRdb's handling and not the investigators' own analysis. For this sample the table gives around 9,300 distinct CDR3 sequences, of which roughly 54% were detected only once. The top ten constitute roughly 28% of the sample.

This receptor was taken from a female donor with early-stage non-small cell lung cancer. In this chain, TRBV7-9 is recombined with TRBJ2-3, with the D call perhaps TRBD1 or TRBD2, as 5 bases match in each case. The source was lung tumor tissue, collected at surgery. In nucleotides, the sequence is TGTGCCAGCAGCCTGGGACCGTCTGAGTTGGATACGCAGTATTTT. This yields the protein CASSLGPSELDTQYF.